Following are 7 T cell receptor beta chains from one sample sequenced in a study of blood T cell repertoires in COVID-19. This table comes from immunoSEQ multiplex PCR, and its TCRdb copy is limited to in-frame clones, with some not included. The sample has some 150,000 clones, around 84% seen once. Sample: peripheral blood. The receptors originated from a woman aged 45-59 years with acute or convalescent COVID-19.

The chain is built from TRBV19 and TRBJ2-2; the D gene is possibly TRBD2 (6 bases). V lost 7 bases and J lost 5, with 14 bases in between. The CDR3 contains 14 residues. Germline V CDR1 and CDR2: LNHDA, SQIVND (reference sequence). CDR3 nucleotides: TGTGCCAGTAAGGGGAGGCTAGCGACCGGGGAGCTGTTTTTT. This translates into CASKGRLATGELFF. Full variable domain (remainder filled in from reference TRBV19 and TRBJ2-2): DGGITQSPKYLFRKEGQNVTLSCEQNLNHDAMYWYRQDPGQGLRLIYYSQIVNDFQKGDIAEGYSVSREKKESFPLTVTSAQKNPTAFYLCASKGRLATGELFFGEGSRLTVL.

The chain carries TRBV6-5 and TRBJ2-1; 7 nucleotides line up with TRBD2. The CDR3 runs to 14 residues. V shed 5 bases and J 8 bases; nucleotides not matched to a gene: 9. The germline V gene encodes CDR1 MNHEY and CDR2 SVGAGI. The CDR3 region has the DNA TGTGCCAGCAGTCTCGGACTAGGTTCGGATGAGCAGTTCTTC. This translates into CASSLGLGSDEQFF.

The chain couples TRBV18 to TRBJ1-1; no clear D. V was trimmed by 4 bases and J by 0 bases, leaving 6 bases between them. Germline-derived CDR1 and CDR2 are KGHSH and LQKENI. This CDR3 region has 13 residues. CDR3 bases: TGTGCCAGCTCACTTCAGTTGAACACTGAAGCTTTCTTT. Protein: CASSLQLNTEAFF.

The chain couples TRBV2 to TRBJ2-5, with 7 bases identical to TRBD2. Trimming at V came to 4 bases and at J to 0 bases, leaving 5 bases not matched to a gene. This CDR3 is built from 15 residues. The germline V gene encodes CDR1 SNHLY and CDR2 FYNNEI. CDR3 amino acids: CASSAIAGYQETQYF. The CDR3 nucleotides read TGTGCCAGCAGTGCAATAGCGGGTTACCAAGAGACCCAGTACTTC.

V usage is TRBV3-1 (or the pseudogene TRBV3-2) and J usage is TRBJ2-1, with unresolved D. The CDR3 runs 11 residues. Trimming removed 4 bases at V and 8 bases at J, with 6 bases between. Germline values: CDR1 LGHDT, CDR2 YNNKEL (reference sequence). CDR3 amino acids: CASSLGYEQFF. The CDR3 bases are TGTGCCAGCAGCCTCGGTTATGAGCAGTTCTTC.

The DNA for the CDR3 is TGTGCCAGCAGCCCTCGGGAGGGTGGGGGCTACACCTTC. Translated, it gives CASSPREGGGYTF. The chain has TRBV12-3 or TRBV12-4 and TRBJ1-2; D is unclear. Trimming cost V 6 bases and J 8 bases, with 16 bases left between them. This CDR3 spans 13 amino acids.

The chain couples TRBV5-1 to TRBJ2-7, with TRBD1 matching 8 bases. This CDR3 comprises 14 residues. Germline V gene data show CDR1 as SGHRS and CDR2 as YFSETQ. V lost 2 bases and J lost 4; bases outside the gene matches: 5. The CDR3: CASSLPGQDYEQYF. The CDR3 nucleotides read TGCGCCAGCAGCTTACCGGGACAGGATTACGAGCAGTACTTC.